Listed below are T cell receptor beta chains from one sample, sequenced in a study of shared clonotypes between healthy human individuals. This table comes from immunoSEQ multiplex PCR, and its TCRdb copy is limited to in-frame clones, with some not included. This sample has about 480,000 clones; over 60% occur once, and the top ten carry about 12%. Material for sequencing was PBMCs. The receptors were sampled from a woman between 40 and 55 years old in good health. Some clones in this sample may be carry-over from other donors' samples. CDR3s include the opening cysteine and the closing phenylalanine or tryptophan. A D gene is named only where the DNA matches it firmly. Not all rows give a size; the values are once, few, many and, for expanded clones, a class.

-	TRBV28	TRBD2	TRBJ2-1	CASSEPLAGGPDEQFF	TGTGCCAGCAGTGAACCACTAGCGGGAGGGCCTGATGAGCAGTTCTTC
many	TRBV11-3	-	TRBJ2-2	CASSLSSGELFF	TGTGCCAGCAGCTTGAGTTCCGGGGAGCTGTTTTTT
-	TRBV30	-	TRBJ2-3	CAWSPGGSLSDTQYF	TGTGCCTGGAGTCCGGGGGGCAGTCTCTCAGATACGCAGTATTTT
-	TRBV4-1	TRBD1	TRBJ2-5	CASSQALDRVQETQYF	TGCGCCAGCAGCCAAGCCTTGGACAGGGTGCAAGAGACCCAGTACTTC
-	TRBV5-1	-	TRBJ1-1	CASSSRMNTEAFF	TGCGCCAGCAGCTCCAGGATGAACACTGAAGCTTTCTTT
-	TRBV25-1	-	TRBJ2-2	CASSPQSGTANTGELFF	TGTGCCAGCAGTCCCCAGAGTGGCACCGCGAACACCGGGGAGCTGTTTTTT
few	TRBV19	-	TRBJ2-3	CASSADQVSSTDTQYF	TGTGCCAGTAGTGCCGACCAGGTCTCTAGCACAGATACGCAGTATTTT
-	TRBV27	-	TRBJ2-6	CASSLGLGSGSGANVLTF	TGTGCCAGCAGTTTAGGTCTGGGAAGCGGCTCTGGGGCCAACGTCCTGACTTTC
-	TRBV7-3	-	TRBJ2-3	CASSFLAGFTDTQYF	TGTGCCAGCAGCTTCTTGGCGGGATTCACAGATACGCAGTATTTT
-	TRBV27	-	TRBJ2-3	CASRPLGGGTDTQYF	TGTGCCAGCAGACCCCTCGGTGGGGGCACAGATACGCAGTATTTT
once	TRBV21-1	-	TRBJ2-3	CASSNSLDGSQRGDHPALSDTQYF	TGTGCCAGCAGCAATAGCCTCGACGGGTCACAGCGAGGGGACCACCCCGCACTATCAGATACGCAGTATTTT
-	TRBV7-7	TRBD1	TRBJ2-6	CASSRTGTGVSGANVLTF	TGTGCTAGCAGCAGAACCGGGACAGGGGTCTCTGGGGCCAACGTCCTGACTTTC
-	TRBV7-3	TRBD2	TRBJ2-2	CASSSQTSGLTGELFF	TGTGCCAGCAGCTCGCAGACTAGCGGCCTTACCGGGGAGCTGTTTTTT
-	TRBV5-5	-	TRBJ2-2	CASSLLSGLNTGELFF	TGTGCCAGCAGCTTGCTGTCAGGGCTGAACACCGGGGAGCTGTTTTTT
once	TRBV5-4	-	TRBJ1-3	CASSLQGNTIYF	TGTGCCAGCAGCTTGCAAGGAAACACCATATATTTT
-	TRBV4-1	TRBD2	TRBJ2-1	CASSQRLAGGINEQFF	TGCGCCAGCAGCCAACGACTAGCGGGAGGGATAAATGAGCAGTTCTTC
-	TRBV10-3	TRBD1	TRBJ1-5	CAISDRERTGPLNQPQHF	TGTGCCATCAGTGATCGCGAAAGGACAGGACCCCTCAATCAGCCCCAGCATTTT
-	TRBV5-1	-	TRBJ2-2	CASSFPTTGELFF	TGCGCCAGCAGCTTTCCGACCACCGGGGAGCTGTTTTTT
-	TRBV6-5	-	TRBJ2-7	CASTDTGYGQYF	TGTGCCAGCACCGACACAGGCTACGGGCAGTACTTC
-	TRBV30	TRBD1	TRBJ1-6	CAWMREGAGVDSPLHF	TGTGCCTGGATGAGGGAGGGGGCTGGTGTAGATTCACCCCTCCACTTT
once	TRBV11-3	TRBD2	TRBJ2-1	CASSLSGLAGTYNEQFF	TGTGCCAGCAGCTTATCCGGACTAGCGGGGACATACAATGAGCAGTTCTTC
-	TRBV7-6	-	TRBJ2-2	CASSLPGGPGSGELFF	TGTGCCAGCAGCTTACCCGGGGGACCAGGTTCCGGGGAGCTGTTTTTT
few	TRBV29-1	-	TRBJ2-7	CSVEGAADYEQYF	TGCAGCGTTGAAGGGGCAGCCGACTACGAGCAGTACTTC
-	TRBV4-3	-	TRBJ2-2	CASSQESRTGELFF	TGCGCCAGCAGCCAAGAGAGTCGCACCGGGGAGCTGTTTTTT
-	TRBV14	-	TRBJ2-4	CASSLTGLAKNIQYF	TGTGCCAGCAGCCTGACGGGACTAGCCAAAAACATTCAGTACTTC
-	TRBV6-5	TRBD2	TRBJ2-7	CASSRGTSGRDEQYF	TGTGCCAGCAGTCGGGGGACTAGCGGCAGGGACGAGCAGTACTTC
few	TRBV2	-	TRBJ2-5	CASSENHPKLGSTQYF	TGTGCCAGCAGTGAAAATCATCCCAAGCTAGGGTCGACCCAGTACTTC
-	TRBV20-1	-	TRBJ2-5	CSVSDWETQYF	TGCAGTGTGTCCGATTGGGAGACCCAGTACTTC
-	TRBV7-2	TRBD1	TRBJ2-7	CASTMTGDQDEQYF	TGTGCCAGCACCATGACAGGGGATCAGGACGAGCAGTACTTC
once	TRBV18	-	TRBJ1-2	CASSPGVYGYTF	TGTGCCAGCTCACCAGGGGTCTATGGCTACACCTTC
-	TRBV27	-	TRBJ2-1	CASSPTLYNEQFF	TGTGCCAGCAGCCCTACCCTGTACAATGAGCAGTTCTTC
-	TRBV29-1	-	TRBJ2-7	CSVDDSKDYEQYF	TGCAGCGTCGACGACAGCAAAGACTACGAGCAGTACTTC
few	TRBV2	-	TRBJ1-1	CASSYRDKLEAFF	TGTGCCAGCAGTTACAGGGATAAACTTGAAGCTTTCTTT
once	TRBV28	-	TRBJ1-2	CASSFGGGVRGYTF	TGTGCCAGCAGTTTTGGCGGGGGCGTCCGTGGCTACACCTTC
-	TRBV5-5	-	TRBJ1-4	CASSPVATNEKLFF	TGTGCCAGCAGCCCAGTTGCAACTAATGAAAAACTGTTTTTT
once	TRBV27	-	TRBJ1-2	CASSLSRGGGYTF	TGTGCCAGCAGTTTATCAAGGGGGGGAGGCTACACCTTC
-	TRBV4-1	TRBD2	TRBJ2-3	CASSQEGLAGSLGADTQYF	TGCGCCAGCAGCCAAGAGGGACTAGCGGGATCCCTCGGGGCAGATACGCAGTATTTT
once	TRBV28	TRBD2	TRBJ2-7	CATWTSGSRGSYEQYF	TGTGCCACCTGGACTAGCGGGAGTCGGGGCTCCTACGAGCAGTACTTC
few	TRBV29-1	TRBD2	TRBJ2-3	CSVLGLAGEPDTQYF	TGCAGCGTTTTGGGACTAGCGGGAGAGCCAGATACGCAGTATTTT
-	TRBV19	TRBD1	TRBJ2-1	CASTNQDRGLYEQFF	TGTGCCAGTACTAATCAGGACAGGGGGCTTTATGAGCAGTTCTTC
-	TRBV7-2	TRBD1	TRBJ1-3	CASSLGTGLGNTIYF	TGTGCCAGCAGCTTAGGGACAGGGCTTGGAAACACCATATATTTT
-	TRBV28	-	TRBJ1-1	CASSSGGSWRTEAFF	TGTGCCAGCAGTTCGGGGGGGAGTTGGCGCACTGAAGCTTTCTTT
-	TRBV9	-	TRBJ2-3	CASSQDLADTQYF	TGTGCCAGCAGCCAGGACCTGGCAGATACGCAGTATTTT
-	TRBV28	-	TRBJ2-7	CASSDGPTYEQYF	TGTGCCAGCAGCGACGGGCCTACCTACGAGCAGTACTTC
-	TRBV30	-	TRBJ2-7	CAAGFPTYEQYF	TGTGCCGCGGGTTTCCCTACCTACGAGCAGTACTTC
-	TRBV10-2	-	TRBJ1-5	CASRIAGGNQPQHF	TGCGCCAGCAGGATTGCAGGCGGCAATCAGCCCCAGCATTTT
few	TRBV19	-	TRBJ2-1	CASSTTSGAWGEQFF	TGTGCCAGTAGTACCACCTCGGGAGCCTGGGGTGAGCAGTTCTTC
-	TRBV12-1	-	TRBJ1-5	CASSFDGHQPQHF	TGTGCCAGCAGCTTTGACGGACATCAGCCCCAGCATTTT
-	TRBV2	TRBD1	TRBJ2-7	CASSGTGNYEQYF	TGTGCCAGCAGTGGGACAGGGAACTACGAGCAGTACTTC
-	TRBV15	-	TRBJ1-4	CATSRGPPWNEKLFF	TGTGCCACCAGCAGAGGGCCGCCGTGGAATGAAAAACTGTTTTTT